A single sample is the source of the 22 T cell receptor beta chains below, sequenced in a study of identical twins. Via MiXCR, TCRdb re-called the 5' RACE reads, giving one row per CDR3 protein. Here the sample spans 1.5 million to 2 million distinct CDR3 sequences, about 32% being singletons. Sequenced input: cord blood. The origin of the receptors is a newborn girl in good health.

The genes are TRBV7-2 and TRBJ2-1, with 11 nucleotides matching TRBD2. Trimming at V came to 5 bases and at J to 6 bases, leaving 6 bases not matched to a gene. Germline loops: CDR1 SGHTA, CDR2 FQGNSA. CDR3 length: 15 amino acids. The CDR3 region has the DNA TGTGCCAGCAGCCAGACTAGCGGGACCGCCAATGAGCAGTTCTTC. Translation: CASSQTSGTANEQFF.

This clonotype was counted only a few times. This chain joins TRBV20-1 and TRBJ2-7; D might be TRBD1 (6 bases). CDR3 size: 13 residues. Germline V gene sequence: CDR1 DFQATT, CDR2 SNEGSKA (reference sequence). Trimming removed 3 bases from V and 3 bases from J, with 12 bases in between. The CDR3: CSASGDTGYEQYF. DNA for the CDR3: TGCAGTGCTAGTGGGGACACCGGCTACGAGCAGTACTTC.

V gene TRBV5-1 combines with J gene TRBJ1-1; D is unclear. V shed 4 bases and J shed 4 bases, with 11 bases lying between them. Germline V gene data show CDR1 as SGHRS and CDR2 as YFSETQ. The CDR3 is 13 residues long. The CDR3 sequence: CASSAGETTEAFF. The CDR3 nucleotides are TGCGCCAGCAGCGCGGGAGAAACCACTGAAGCTTTCTTT.

This clonotype appeared a few times. The V gene is TRBV4-1, the J gene TRBJ2-7; perhaps TRBD1 as D (5 bases). Trimming took off 1 base at V and 0 bases at J, with 10 bases between the two ends. The CDR3 totals 15 residues. Germline lookup yields CDR1 MGHRA and CDR2 YSYEKL. This CDR3 is CASSQGQSVSYEQYF. The DNA for the CDR3 is TGCGCCAGCAGCCAAGGACAGTCCGTCTCCTACGAGCAGTACTTC.

The V call is TRBV7-2, the J call TRBJ2-7; 13 bases agree with TRBD2. Germline lookup yields CDR1 SGHTA and CDR2 FQGNSA. V dropped 2 bases and J dropped 0; count of bases not matched to a gene: 10. CDR3 length: 19 amino acids. The CDR3 protein is CASSLTGLAGAQISYEQYF. The CDR3 nucleotides read TGTGCCAGCAGCTTAACCGGACTAGCGGGGGCCCAGATCTCCTACGAGCAGTACTTC.

The CDR3 coding sequence is TGCGCCAGCATGTCTTTGGCAGATACGCAGTATTTT. As protein: CASMSLADTQYF. This rearrangement joins TRBV5-1 to TRBJ2-3; D gene unclear. The CDR3 spans 12 residues. V was cut by 6 bases and J by 4 bases, with 9 bases left in between. From germline, CDR1 is SGHRS and CDR2 YFSETQ.

The chain couples TRBV11-2 to TRBJ2-7; tentative D call: TRBD2 (6 bases). Trimming shortened V by 3 bases and J by 6 bases, and 18 bases separated the two germline ends. Germline V gives CDR1 SGHAT, CDR2 FQNNGV. The length of the CDR3 is 15 residues. The CDR3 here is CASSLPWGERCEQYF. CDR3 DNA sequence: TGTGCCAGCAGCTTGCCCTGGGGGGAGAGGTGCGAGCAGTACTTC.

V gene TRBV20-1 combines with J gene TRBJ1-6, with D possibly being TRBD1 (6 bases). Trimming removed 5 bases at V and 0 bases at J, with 14 bases between. In germline, CDR1 is DFQATT, CDR2 SNEGSKA (reference sequence). CDR3 length: 16 amino acids. The CDR3 loop is CSASGEPLSYNSPLHF. The CDR3 DNA follows: TGCAGTGCTTCAGGGGAACCACTCTCCTATAATTCACCCCTCCACTTT.

This clonotype has more than one count but fewer than ten. V usage is TRBV6-5 and J usage is TRBJ2-1; D unresolved. The V gene lost 4 bases and the J gene lost 15 bases, with 10 bases spanning the gap. Germline assignment: CDR1 MNHEY and CDR2 SVGAGI. CDR3 length: 10 residues. The CDR3 spells CASSSPTSFF. The CDR3 DNA reads as TGTGCCAGCAGTTCCCCGACGTCGTTCTTC.

The CDR3 is CASSRPPGQGFEQFF. The DNA of the CDR3 is TGTGCCAGCAGCCGCCCCCCGGGACAGGGTTTTGAGCAGTTCTTC. V usage is TRBV6-6 and J usage is TRBJ2-1, with 9 bases fitting TRBD1. The CDR3 has 15 amino acids. The V and J ends lost 6 bases and 9 bases, in that order; junction bases with no gene match: 12. Germline assignment: CDR1 MNHNY and CDR2 SVGAGI (reference sequence).

This clonotype was seen more than once but under ten times. The CDR3, as DNA: TGCAGTGCTAGTCGGACTGCCACAGATACGCAGTATTTT. Protein: CSASRTATDTQYF. The gene calls are TRBV20-1 and TRBJ2-3; TRBD2 is a possible D gene (5 bases). Germline V lookup: CDR1 DFQATT, CDR2 SNEGSKA (reference sequence). The CDR3 contains 13 residues. V was pared by 3 bases and J by 2 bases, with 9 bases between.

This clonotype was seen only a few times. The chain carries TRBV28 and TRBJ2-2, with D uncertain. Trimming shortened V by 2 bases and J by 4 bases, and 11 bases separated the two germline ends. Germline assignment: CDR1 MDHEN and CDR2 SYDVKM. This CDR3 is 15 amino acids long. The CDR3 DNA reads TGTGCCAGCAGTTTAATCGGCAGGCCCACCGGGGAGCTGTTTTTT. Its translation: CASSLIGRPTGELFF.

In regard to this clonotype: A read error may be the cause here, since a much bigger clone is one base away. Because the CDR3 is missing its conserved closing phenylalanine or tryptophan, this is likely a read error. The chain joins TRBV7-2 to TRBJ1-2, with 7 positions matching TRBD1. The J segment lost 2 bases and the V segment lost 3 bases, leaving 3 bases of the junction unmatched. Germline loops: CDR1 SGHTA, CDR2 FQGNSA. This CDR3 spans 14 amino acids. The CDR3 DNA follows: TGTGCCAGCAGCTTTGACAGGGAAAACTATGGCTACACCTTA. Translation gives CASSFDRENYGYTL.

This clonotype was seen many times. This sequence joins TRBV4-2 and TRBJ2-5, with D unclear. Trimming cost V 0 bases and J 5 bases, with 16 bases left between them. The CDR3 is made up of 16 amino acids. Germline lookup yields CDR1 LGHNA and CDR2 YNFKEQ. CDR3 amino acids: CASSQDFNSFPETQYF. CDR3 in DNA: TGTGCCAGCAGCCAAGATTTCAACTCCTTTCCCGAGACCCAGTACTTC.

The table lists this clonotype with a few counts. The chain couples TRBV9 to TRBJ2-3, with a tentative D call TRBD1 (5 bases). The germline gives CDR1 SGDLS, CDR2 YYNGEE. The CDR3 sequence is 16 residues long. Trimming shortened V by 0 bases and J by 1 base, and 12 bases separated the two germline ends. In DNA form, the CDR3 reads TGTGCCAGCAGCGTAGTCCAAGGGGTCGGCACAGATACGCAGTATTTT. It is translated as CASSVVQGVGTDTQYF.

A few counts support this clonotype. The chain recombines TRBV27 with TRBJ2-4; D may be TRBD1 or TRBD2 (5 bases each). V was pared by 5 bases and J by 3 bases, with 11 bases between. The CDR3 runs to 14 residues. Germline CDR1 and CDR2: MNHEY and SMNVEV (reference sequence). CDR3 residues: CASSRDLFKNIQYF. The CDR3 nucleotides are TGTGCCAGCAGTCGGGACCTCTTCAAAAACATTCAGTACTTC.

Points on this clonotype: A read error is possible here, since a much larger clone lies one base away. This chain joins TRBV2 and TRBJ2-1; D is uncertain. Germline CDR1 is SNHLY and CDR2 is FYNNEI. The CDR3 has 13 amino acids. CDR3 nucleotides: TGTACCAGCAACTGGTTACCATACAATGAGCAGTTCTTC. Encoded protein: CTSNWLPYNEQFF.

This clonotype was observed at least ten times. This sequence joins TRBV7-2 and TRBJ2-1; 9 bases line up with TRBD2. Germline CDR1 SGHTA, CDR2 FQGNSA. The CDR3 is 17 amino acids. The ends lost 5 bases at V and 7 bases at J; junction bases unmatched: 15. The CDR3 nucleotides are TGTGCCAGCAGCCTGAGGAGGTCGGTAGCGGGAGTGAATGAGCAGTTCTTC. Residues: CASSLRRSVAGVNEQFF.

This clonotype has more than one count but fewer than ten. The chain uses TRBV7-6 and TRBJ1-5, with TRBD1 identical over 9 bases. Per the germline V gene, CDR1 is SGHVS and CDR2 is FNYEAQ. The trim removed 4 bases at V and 3 bases at J, leaving 4 bases unmatched. The CDR3 runs 15 residues. CDR3 protein: CASSSGTGPNQPQHF. CDR3 in DNA: TGTGCCAGCAGCTCCGGGACAGGGCCCAATCAGCCCCAGCATTTT.

This chain connects TRBV9 to TRBJ2-5; 8 bases map to TRBD1. Germline CDR1 is SGDLS and CDR2 is YYNGEE. Unmatched junction bases numbered 15, after V lost 0 bases and J lost 11 bases. The CDR3 consists of 16 residues. In DNA, the CDR3 is TGTGCCAGCAGCGTAGGGACAGGGCATGTTCTCAATGAGCAGTACTTC. Encoded protein: CASSVGTGHVLNEQYF.

The chain has TRBV3-1 and TRBJ2-3; D may be TRBD2 (5 bases). Trimming stripped 4 bases from V and 3 bases from J, with 17 bases between. Germline CDR1 is LGHDT and CDR2 is YNNKEL (reference sequence). The CDR3 totals 16 residues. This CDR3 reads CASSPSWLTGTDTQYF. The CDR3 DNA follows: TGTGCCAGCAGCCCAAGTTGGCTTACGGGGACAGATACGCAGTATTTT.

This clonotype was seen more than once but under ten times. The CDR3 is CASSGNTGGNMGTEAFF. The CDR3 bases are TGTGCCAGCAGCGGAAATACAGGGGGCAATATGGGCACTGAAGCTTTCTTT. The chain has TRBV7-9 and TRBJ1-1; 9 bases are a match to TRBD1. Germline lookup yields CDR1 SEHNR and CDR2 FQNEAQ (reference sequence). With 5 bases clipped from V and 4 bases from J, the junction kept 14 bases outside the gene matches. CDR3 size: 17 residues. Drawing the rest from reference TRBV7-9 and TRBJ1-1, the complete variable domain is DTGVSQNPRHKITKRGQNVTFRCDPISEHNRLYWYRQTLGQGPEFLTYFQNEAQLEKSRLLSDRFSAERPKGSFSTLEIQRTEQGDSAMYLCASSGNTGGNMGTEAFFGQGTRLTVV.